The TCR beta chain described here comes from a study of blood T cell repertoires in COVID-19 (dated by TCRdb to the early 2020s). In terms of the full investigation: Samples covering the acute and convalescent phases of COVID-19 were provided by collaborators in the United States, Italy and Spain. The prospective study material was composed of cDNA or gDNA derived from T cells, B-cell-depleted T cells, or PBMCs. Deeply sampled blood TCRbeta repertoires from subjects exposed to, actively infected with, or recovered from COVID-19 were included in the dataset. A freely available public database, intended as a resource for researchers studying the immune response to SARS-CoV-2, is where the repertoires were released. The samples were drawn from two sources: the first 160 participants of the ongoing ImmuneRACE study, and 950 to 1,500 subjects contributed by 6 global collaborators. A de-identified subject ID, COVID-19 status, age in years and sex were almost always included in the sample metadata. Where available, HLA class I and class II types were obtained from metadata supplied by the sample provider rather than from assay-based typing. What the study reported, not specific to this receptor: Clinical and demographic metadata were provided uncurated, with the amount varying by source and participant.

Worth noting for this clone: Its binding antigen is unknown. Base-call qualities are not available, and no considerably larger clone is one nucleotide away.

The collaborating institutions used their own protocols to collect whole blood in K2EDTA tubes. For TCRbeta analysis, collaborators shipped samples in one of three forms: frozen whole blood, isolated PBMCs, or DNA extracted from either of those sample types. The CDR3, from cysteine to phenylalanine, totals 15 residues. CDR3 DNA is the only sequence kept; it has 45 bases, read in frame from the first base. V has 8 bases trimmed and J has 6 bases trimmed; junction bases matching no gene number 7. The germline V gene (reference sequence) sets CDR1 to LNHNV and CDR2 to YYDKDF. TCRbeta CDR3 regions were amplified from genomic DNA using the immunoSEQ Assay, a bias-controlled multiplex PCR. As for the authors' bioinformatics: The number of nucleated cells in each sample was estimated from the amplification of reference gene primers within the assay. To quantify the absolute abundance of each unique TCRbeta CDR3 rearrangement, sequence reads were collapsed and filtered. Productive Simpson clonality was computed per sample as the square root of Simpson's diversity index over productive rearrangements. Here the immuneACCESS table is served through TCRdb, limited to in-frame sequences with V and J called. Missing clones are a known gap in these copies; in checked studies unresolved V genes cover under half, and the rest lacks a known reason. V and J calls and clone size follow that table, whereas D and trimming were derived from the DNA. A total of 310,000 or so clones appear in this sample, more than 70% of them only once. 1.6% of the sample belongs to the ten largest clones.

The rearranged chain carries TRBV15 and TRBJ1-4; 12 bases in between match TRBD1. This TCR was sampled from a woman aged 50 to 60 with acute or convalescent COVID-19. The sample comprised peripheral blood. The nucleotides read TGTGCCACCCGGGACAGGGGGCTAGTAGATGAAAAACTGTTTTTT. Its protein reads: CATRDRGLVDEKLFF.